These 3 T cell receptor beta chains share one sample of origin, sequenced in a study of cytomegalovirus exposure and HLA in healthy donors. PCR used 60 Vbeta primers and 13 Jbeta primers. Using immunoSEQ multiplex PCR, the repertoire was profiled, and TCRdb retains in-frame clones only, with some absent. The sample includes under 200,000 clones, around 82% seen only once; the top ten take more than 2%. Sequences were obtained from PBMCs. These receptors all stem from a man aged 55 to 70 in good health and CMV-seronegative.

The sample holds a few counts of this clone. The chain is built from TRBV6-5 and TRBJ1-1; TRBD1 agrees at 7 bases. The V gene end was trimmed by 6 bases and the J gene end by 5 bases; junction bases not matched to a gene: 9. Germline V gives CDR1 MNHEY, CDR2 SVGAGI. CDR3 size: 14 residues. The CDR3 DNA is TGTGCCAGCAGACTCGACAGGGCAGGGACTGAAGCTTTCTTT. As protein: CASRLDRAGTEAFF.

The V call is TRBV11-3, the J call TRBJ2-3; D is unclear. The CDR3 is 15 residues long. Between the trimmed V and J ends, which lost 5 bases and 4 bases, there was a span of 16 bases. Germline CDR1 and CDR2: SGHNT and YENEEA. CDR3 bases: TGTGCCAGCAGCCCAAGCCTCCAATCGGCAGATACGCAGTATTTT. This encodes CASSPSLQSADTQYF.

The gene calls are TRBV4-1 and TRBJ2-3; 10 bases map to TRBD1. CDR1 is MGHRA and CDR2 is YSYEKL in the germline V gene. The J segment lost 2 bases and the V segment lost 4 bases, leaving 6 bases of the junction unmatched. The CDR3 is 16 residues long. The DNA of the CDR3 is TGCGCCAGCAGCCTTCGGGACAGGGGATTCACAGATACGCAGTATTTT. Amino acid sequence: CASSLRDRGFTDTQYF.